The 19 T cell receptor beta chains given below trace back to one sample, sequenced in a study of blood T cell repertoires in COVID-19. Profiled with immunoSEQ multiplex PCR; TCRdb holds only in-frame clones, not every one. This repertoire shows tens of thousands of clones, more than 65% found once; its top ten account for roughly 10%. The sample was peripheral blood. Receptors originate from a woman in her sixties or seventies with acute or convalescent COVID-19.

This chain uses TRBV6-5 with TRBJ2-5; 7 positions agree with TRBD1. The germline V gene has CDR1 MNHEY and CDR2 SVGAGI. CDR3 length: 15 amino acids. Trimming removed 10 bases from V and 4 bases from J; junction bases left unmatched: 15. The CDR3 loop is CATRGLLGGGETQYF. The CDR3 coding sequence is TGTGCCACCAGGGGTTTGCTAGGGGGCGGAGAGACCCAGTACTTC.

The chain employs TRBV19 and TRBJ2-5, with 12 bases aligning to TRBD2. Losses at the gene ends were 4 bases for V and 2 bases for J; bases not matched to a gene: 11. Germline V lookup: CDR1 LNHDA, CDR2 SQIVND (reference sequence). The CDR3 spans 18 residues. CDR3: CASSTLTSGGPRQETQYF. For the CDR3, the DNA is TGTGCCAGTAGTACCTTGACTAGCGGGGGACCCCGTCAAGAGACCCAGTACTTC.

This chain links TRBV4-1 with TRBJ2-7; 12 bases line up with TRBD2. V was clipped by 3 bases and J by 2 bases; unmatched bases: 2. The V gene's germline CDR1 is MGHRA and CDR2 YSYEKL. This CDR3 comprises 15 residues. CDR3 sequence reads: CASSHLAGGTYEQYF. The CDR3 DNA sequence: TGCGCCAGCAGCCATCTAGCGGGAGGGACCTACGAGCAGTACTTC.

The genes are TRBV28 and TRBJ2-2; 11 nucleotides match TRBD2. Germline CDR1 and CDR2: MDHEN and SYDVKM. After removal of 7 bases from V and 5 bases from J, the junction contained 12 bases not matched to a gene. This CDR3 is built from 17 residues. CDR3 in DNA: TGTGCCAGCATTGGGGTAGCGGGAGGGCCTGGGACCGGGGAGCTGTTTTTT. Protein: CASIGVAGGPGTGELFF.

This clone was seen only once. This sequence joins TRBV10-3 and TRBJ1-3; TRBD1 might be the D (5 bases). V shed 8 bases and J shed 0 bases, with 14 bases lying between them. Germline CDR1 reads ENHRY; CDR2 reads SYGVKD. The CDR3 has 15 amino acids. The CDR3 bases are TGTGCCATCTCCGCGTGGGGCCCCTCTGGAAACACCATATATTTT. Its translation: CAISAWGPSGNTIYF.

This clone occurred once. The V call is TRBV6-5, the J call TRBJ1-5, with D hard to call. The germline CDR1 and CDR2 sequences are MNHEY and SVGAGI. The CDR3 contains 14 residues. Trimming pared 5 bases from V and 7 bases from J, leaving 15 bases between. The CDR3 spells CASSPPGAGQPQHF. The CDR3 nucleotides read TGTGCCAGCAGTCCCCCCGGAGCGGGACAGCCCCAGCATTTT.

The chain combines TRBV2 with TRBJ1-2, with TRBD1 matching 7 bases. V lost 6 bases and J lost 4; bases outside the gene matches: 5. Germline CDR1 and CDR2: SNHLY and FYNNEI. The CDR3 is 13 residues long. The CDR3 bases are TGTGCCAGCAGAGGACAGGACTTCTATGGCTACACCTTC. Translation: CASRGQDFYGYTF.

This sequence joins TRBV9 and TRBJ1-2; D gene unclear. From germline, CDR1 is SGDLS and CDR2 YYNGEE. Deletions cut 0 bases from V and 0 bases from J, with 15 bases between. This CDR3 is 17 amino acids long. As DNA, the CDR3 is TGTGCCAGCAGCGTAGATATATGGGGAGGAACTAACTATGGCTACACCTTC. This translates into CASSVDIWGGTNYGYTF.

The rearrangement links TRBV9 to TRBJ2-1; 9 positions agree with TRBD2. The ends lost 3 bases at V and 6 bases at J; junction bases unmatched: 7. The V gene's germline CDR1 is SGDLS and CDR2 YYNGEE. The CDR3 is 15 residues long. The CDR3 reads CASSALGLAINEQFF. In nucleotides, the CDR3 is TGTGCCAGCAGCGCCCTCGGACTAGCGATCAATGAGCAGTTCTTC.

This clone was detected only a few times. V is TRBV3-1 (or the pseudogene TRBV3-2) and J is TRBJ2-7; 8 nucleotides match TRBD1. The trim removed 4 bases at V and 4 bases at J, leaving 6 bases unmatched. Germline CDR1 LGHDT, CDR2 YNNKEL (reference sequence). The CDR3 extends over 14 amino acids. This CDR3 is CASSLGTGAYEQYF. As DNA, the CDR3 is TGTGCCAGCAGCCTCGGGACAGGAGCATACGAGCAGTACTTC.

The chain has TRBV5-1 and TRBJ1-5; D might be TRBD1 (6 bases). The CDR3 runs to 14 residues. Per germline, CDR1 SGHRS and CDR2 YFSETQ. Between the trimmed V and J ends, which lost 2 bases and 11 bases, there was a span of 17 bases. The CDR3 sequence: CASSLRGQNMAQHF. DNA for the CDR3: TGCGCCAGCAGCTTAAGAGGACAGAACATGGCCCAGCATTTT.

This rearrangement joins TRBV4-2 to TRBJ2-1; 13 bases match TRBD2. V lost 6 bases to trimming and J lost 6 bases; unmatched junction nucleotides: 5. The CDR3 length is 15 residues. The germline V gene has CDR1 LGHNA and CDR2 YNFKEQ. The CDR3 loop is CASSSLAGGTNEQFF. The CDR3 nucleotides read TGTGCCAGCAGTTCACTAGCGGGGGGGACCAATGAGCAGTTCTTC.

The genes are TRBV5-8 and TRBJ2-5; D is unresolved. The CDR3 length is 14 residues. Germline V gene lookup returns CDR1 SGHTS and CDR2 YDEGEE. Trimming took off 0 bases at V and 9 bases at J, with 15 bases between the two ends. The CDR3 spells CASSLAGSHRAQYF. CDR3 DNA: TGTGCCAGCAGCTTGGCCGGATCCCACCGGGCCCAGTACTTC.

The chain uses TRBV3-1 (or the pseudogene TRBV3-2) and TRBJ1-1; D not resolved. The V gene's germline CDR1 is LGHDT and CDR2 YNNKEL (reference sequence). Trimming left V 5 bases short and J 0 bases short, with 4 bases between. The CDR3 covers 12 residues. The CDR3 here is CASSVVNTEAFF. The CDR3 DNA follows: TGTGCCAGCAGCGTAGTGAACACTGAAGCTTTCTTT.

The J gene is TRBJ2-5, the V gene TRBV12-5, with 8 bases fitting TRBD2. CDR1 and CDR2 (germline): LGHNT, FRNRAP. Losses at the gene ends were 8 bases for V and 1 base for J; bases not matched to a gene: 6. The CDR3 is 14 residues long. The CDR3 region has the DNA TGTGCTAGTACCCCGGGAGGGATCCAAGAGACCCAGTACTTC. This gives the protein CASTPGGIQETQYF.

Here the CDR3 DNA reads TGTGCCAGCAGCCCCGACAGTACCTACGAGCAGTACTTC. Protein product: CASSPDSTYEQYF. V and J are TRBV7-2 and TRBJ2-7; D may be TRBD1 (5 bases). Germline CDR1 reads SGHTA; CDR2 reads FQGNSA. The CDR3 covers 13 residues. V lost 5 bases and J lost 2, with 10 bases in between. The full variable domain, rest sourced from reference TRBV7-2 and TRBJ2-7, is GAGVSQSPSNKVTEKGKDVELRCDPISGHTALYWYRQSLGQGLEFLIYFQGNSAPDKSGLPSDRFSAERTGGSVSTLTIQRTQQEDSAVYLCASSPDSTYEQYFGPGTRLTVT.

The chain is built from TRBV19 and TRBJ1-4; tentative D call: TRBD1 (5 bases). The CDR3 length is 15 residues. V lost 6 bases to trimming and J lost 8 bases, with 19 bases between them. CDR1 LNHDA and CDR2 SQIVND come from the germline V gene (reference sequence). Here the CDR3 DNA reads TGTGCCAGTAGCCTTTGGGGCTCAACGGAGGAAAAACTGTTTTTT. This gives the protein CASSLWGSTEEKLFF.

The V and J genes are TRBV6-6 and TRBJ1-2; D not resolved. The CDR3 sequence is 13 residues long. Germline CDR1 reads MNHNY; CDR2 reads SVGAGI (reference sequence). V was cut by 7 bases and J by 2 bases, with 11 bases left in between. For the CDR3, the DNA is TGTGCCAGCATCGGGAGCCCCAACTATGGCTACACCTTC. Translated, it gives CASIGSPNYGYTF.

The chain is built from TRBV5-4 and TRBJ2-1; 10 nucleotides agree with TRBD2. V shed 0 bases and J 5 bases; nucleotides not matched to a gene: 5. In germline, CDR1 is SGHNT, CDR2 YYREEE (reference sequence). This CDR3 is built from 16 residues. In DNA form, the CDR3 reads TGTGCCAGCAGCTTGGAGCCTAGCGGGGGTCACAATGAGCAGTTCTTC. This codes for CASSLEPSGGHNEQFF.